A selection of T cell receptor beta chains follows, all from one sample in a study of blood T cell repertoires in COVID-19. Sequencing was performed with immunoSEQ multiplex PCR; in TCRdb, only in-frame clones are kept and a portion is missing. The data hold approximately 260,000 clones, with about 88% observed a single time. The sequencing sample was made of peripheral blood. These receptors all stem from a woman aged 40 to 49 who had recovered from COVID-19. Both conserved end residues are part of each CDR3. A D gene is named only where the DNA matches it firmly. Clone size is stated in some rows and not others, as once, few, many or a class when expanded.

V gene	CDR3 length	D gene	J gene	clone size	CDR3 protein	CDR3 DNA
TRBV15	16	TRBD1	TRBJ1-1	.	CATSSGGTGVGTEAFF	TGTGCCACCAGCAGTGGGGGGACAGGGGTCGGTACTGAAGCTTTCTTT
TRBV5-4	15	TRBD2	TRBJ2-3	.	CASSPGTSGALTKYF	TGTGCCAGCAGCCCCGGGACTAGCGGGGCCCTAACCAAGTATTTT
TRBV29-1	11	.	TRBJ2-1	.	CSPSRDNEQFF	TGCAGCCCCTCGAGAGACAATGAGCAGTTCTTC
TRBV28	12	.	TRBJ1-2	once	CASSPGTEYYTF	TGTGCCAGCAGTCCTGGCACAGAATACTACACCTTC
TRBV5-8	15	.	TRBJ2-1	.	CASSLRGDRYNEQFF	TGTGCCAGCAGCCTCCGGGGAGATCGATACAATGAGCAGTTCTTC
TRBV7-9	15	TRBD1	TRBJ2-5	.	CASSIGTGGKETQYF	TGTGCCAGCAGTATTGGGACAGGGGGTAAAGAGACCCAGTACTTC
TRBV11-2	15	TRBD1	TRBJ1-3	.	CASYRGEINGNTIYF	TGTGCCAGCTACAGGGGCGAGATAAATGGAAACACCATATATTTT
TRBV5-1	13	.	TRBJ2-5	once	CASSLQEPETQYF	TGCGCCAGCAGCTTACAGGAACCGGAGACCCAGTACTTC
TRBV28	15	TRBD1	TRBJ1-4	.	CASRPVGQRSEKLFF	TGTGCCAGCAGACCCGTGGGACAGCGCAGTGAAAAACTGTTTTTT
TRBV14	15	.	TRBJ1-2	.	CASSQGGGFNYGYTF	TGTGCCAGCAGCCAAGGAGGGGGATTTAACTATGGCTACACCTTC
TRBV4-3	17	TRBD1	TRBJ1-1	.	CASSQGTGGRLNTEAFF	TGCGCCAGCAGCCAGGGTACAGGGGGAAGATTAAACACTGAAGCTTTCTTT
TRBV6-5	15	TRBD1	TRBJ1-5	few	CATLGWDSSNQPQHF	TGTGCCACCCTAGGCTGGGACAGTAGCAATCAGCCCCAGCATTTT
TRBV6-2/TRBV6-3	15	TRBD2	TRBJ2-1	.	CASSYTAGGPNEQFF	TGTGCCAGCAGTTACACGGCGGGAGGGCCAAATGAGCAGTTCTTC
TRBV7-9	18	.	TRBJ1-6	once	CASTDTLYGQRTSSPLHF	TGTGCCAGCACCGATACCCTTTATGGACAGAGGACAAGTTCACCCCTCCACTTT
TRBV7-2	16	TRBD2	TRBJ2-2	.	CASSPRLAGGPGELFF	TGTGCCAGCAGCCCGCGACTAGCGGGGGGCCCCGGGGAGCTGTTTTTT
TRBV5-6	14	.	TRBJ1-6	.	CASSLRGANSPLHF	TGTGCCAGCAGCTTGCGGGGGGCCAATTCACCCCTCCACTTT
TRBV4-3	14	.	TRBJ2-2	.	CASSQGENTGELFF	TGCGCCAGCAGCCAAGGAGAGAACACCGGGGAGCTGTTTTTT
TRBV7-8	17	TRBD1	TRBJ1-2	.	CASSLQTRRGPNYGYTF	TGTGCCAGCAGCCTCCAAACTCGCAGGGGGCCTAACTATGGCTACACCTTC
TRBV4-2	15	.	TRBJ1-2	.	CASSQGQLHSYGYTF	TGTGCCAGCAGCCAAGGACAGCTCCACTCCTATGGCTACACCTTC
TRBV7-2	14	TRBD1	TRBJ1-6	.	CASSADRGRSPLHF	TGTGCCAGCAGCGCCGACAGGGGAAGGTCACCCCTCCACTTT
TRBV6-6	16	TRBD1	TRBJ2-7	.	CASSYSAGGGGYEQYF	TGTGCCAGCAGTTACTCGGCAGGGGGTGGGGGATACGAGCAGTACTTC
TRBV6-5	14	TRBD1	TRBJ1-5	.	CASRGQEGNQPQHF	TGTGCCAGCAGAGGACAGGAGGGCAATCAGCCCCAGCATTTT
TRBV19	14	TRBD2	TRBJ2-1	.	CASSTVAGDNEQFF	TGTGCCAGTAGTACGGTAGCGGGAGACAATGAGCAGTTCTTC
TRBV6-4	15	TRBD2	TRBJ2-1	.	CASSPLAGDYNEQFF	TGTGCCAGCAGTCCTCTAGCGGGGGACTACAATGAGCAGTTCTTC
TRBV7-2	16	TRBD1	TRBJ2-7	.	CASSSGDRHPVYEQYF	TGTGCCAGCAGCTCAGGGGACAGGCACCCTGTCTACGAGCAGTACTTC
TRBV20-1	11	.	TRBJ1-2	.	CSVLGTGGYTF	TGCAGTGTCCTCGGTACGGGAGGCTACACCTTC
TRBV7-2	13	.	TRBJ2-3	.	CASSLGATDTQYF	TGTGCCAGCAGCTTAGGAGCAACAGATACGCAGTATTTT
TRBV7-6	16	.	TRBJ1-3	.	CASSLGGQSSGNTIYF	TGTGCCAGCAGCTTAGGCGGGCAGAGCTCTGGAAACACCATATATTTT
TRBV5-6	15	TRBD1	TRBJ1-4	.	CASSFGTGLSEKLFF	TGTGCCAGCAGCTTCGGGACAGGCTTAAGTGAAAAACTGTTTTTT
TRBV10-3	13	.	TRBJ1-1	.	CAIRLLMNTEAFF	TGTGCCATCCGGTTGCTAATGAACACTGAAGCTTTCTTT
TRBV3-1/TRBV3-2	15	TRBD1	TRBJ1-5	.	CASSTGGLSNQPQHF	TGTGCCAGCAGCACAGGGGGACTTAGCAATCAGCCCCAGCATTTT
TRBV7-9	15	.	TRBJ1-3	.	CASSLVRSSGNTIYF	TGTGCCAGCAGCTTAGTACGGTCCTCTGGAAACACCATATATTTT
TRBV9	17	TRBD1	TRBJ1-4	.	CASSVGPGQFSNEKLFF	TGTGCCAGCAGCGTAGGACCGGGACAGTTCTCTAATGAAAAACTGTTTTTT
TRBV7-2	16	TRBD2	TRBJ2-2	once	CASSLVPGLAAGELFF	TGTGCCAGCAGCTTGGTGCCGGGACTAGCGGCCGGGGAGCTGTTTTTT
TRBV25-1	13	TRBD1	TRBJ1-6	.	CASKRGQNSPLHF	TGTGCCAGCAAGAGGGGGCAAAATTCACCCCTCCACTTT